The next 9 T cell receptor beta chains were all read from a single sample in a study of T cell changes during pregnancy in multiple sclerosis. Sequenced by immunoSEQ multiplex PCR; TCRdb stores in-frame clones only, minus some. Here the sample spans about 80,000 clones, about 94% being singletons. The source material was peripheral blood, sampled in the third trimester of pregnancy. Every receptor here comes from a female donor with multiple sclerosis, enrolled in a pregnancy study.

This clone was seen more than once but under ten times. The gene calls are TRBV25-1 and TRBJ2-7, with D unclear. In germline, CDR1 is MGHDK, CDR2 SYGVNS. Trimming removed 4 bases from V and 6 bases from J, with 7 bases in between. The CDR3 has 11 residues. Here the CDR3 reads CASSGGSEQYF. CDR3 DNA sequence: TGTGCCAGCAGTGGTGGCAGCGAGCAGTACTTC.

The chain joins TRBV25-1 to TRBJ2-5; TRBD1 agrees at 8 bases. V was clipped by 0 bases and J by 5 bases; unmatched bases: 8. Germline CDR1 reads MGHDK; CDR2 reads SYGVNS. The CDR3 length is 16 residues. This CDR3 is CASSEYFQGADETQYF. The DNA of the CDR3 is TGTGCCAGCAGTGAATATTTCCAGGGGGCGGACGAGACCCAGTACTTC.

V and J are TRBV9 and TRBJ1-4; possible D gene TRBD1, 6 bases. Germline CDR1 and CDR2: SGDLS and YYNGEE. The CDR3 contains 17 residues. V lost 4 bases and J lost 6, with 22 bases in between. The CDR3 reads CASSPPSSGGEHEKLFF. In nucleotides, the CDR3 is TGTGCCAGCAGCCCCCCCAGTTCGGGGGGCGAACATGAAAAACTGTTTTTT.

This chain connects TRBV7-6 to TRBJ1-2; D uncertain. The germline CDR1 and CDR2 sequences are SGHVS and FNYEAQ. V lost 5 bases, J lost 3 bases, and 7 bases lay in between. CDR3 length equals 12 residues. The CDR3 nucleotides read TGTGCCAGCAGCACATTGGACTATGGCTACACCTTC. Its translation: CASSTLDYGYTF.

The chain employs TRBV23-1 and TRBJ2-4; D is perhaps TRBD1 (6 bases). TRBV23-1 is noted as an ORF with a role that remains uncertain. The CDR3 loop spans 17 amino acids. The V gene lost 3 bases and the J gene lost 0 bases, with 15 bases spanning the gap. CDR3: CASSHRAGQLAKNIQYF. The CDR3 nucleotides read TGCGCCAGCAGTCACCGCGCCGGACAGCTAGCCAAAAACATTCAGTACTTC.

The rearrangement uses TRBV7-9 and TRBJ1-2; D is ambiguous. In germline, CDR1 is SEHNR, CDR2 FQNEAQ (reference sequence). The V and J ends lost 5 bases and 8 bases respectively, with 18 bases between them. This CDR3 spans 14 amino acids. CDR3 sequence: CASSQEATKEGYTF. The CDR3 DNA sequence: TGTGCCAGCAGCCAAGAGGCCACCAAAGAAGGCTACACCTTC.

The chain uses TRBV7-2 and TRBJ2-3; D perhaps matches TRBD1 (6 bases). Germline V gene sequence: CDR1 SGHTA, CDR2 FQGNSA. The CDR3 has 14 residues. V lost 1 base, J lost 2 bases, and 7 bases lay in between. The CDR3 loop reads CASSLEGVTDTQYF. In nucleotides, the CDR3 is TGTGCCAGCAGCTTAGAGGGGGTCACAGATACGCAGTATTTT.

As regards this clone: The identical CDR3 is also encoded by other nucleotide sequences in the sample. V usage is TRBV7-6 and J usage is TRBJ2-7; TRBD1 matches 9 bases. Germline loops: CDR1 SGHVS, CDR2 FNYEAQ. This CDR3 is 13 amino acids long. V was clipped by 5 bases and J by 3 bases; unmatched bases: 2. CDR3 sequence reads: CASSVGQGYEQYF. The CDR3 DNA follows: TGTGCCAGCAGCGTGGGACAGGGCTACGAGCAGTACTTC.

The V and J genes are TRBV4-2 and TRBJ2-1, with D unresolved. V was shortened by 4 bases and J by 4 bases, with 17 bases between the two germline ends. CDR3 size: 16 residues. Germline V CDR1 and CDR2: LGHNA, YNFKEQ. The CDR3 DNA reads TGTGCCAGCAGCCCTGCCCTCCGCGGCCCTTACAATGAGCAGTTCTTC. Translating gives CASSPALRGPYNEQFF.